Below, one T cell receptor (beta chain) is given with its context. Its antigen remains unknown. The data were obtained in a study of T cell responses to AZD1222 COVID-19 vaccine. The data were produced by immunoSEQ multiplex PCR, yet TCRdb's version contains in-frame clones alone and is incomplete. The sample holds about 150,000 clones; approximately 91% are singletons and the top ten take about 1.9%. Study findings and constraints: Two AZD1222 doses significantly raised spike-specific TCR breadth and depth over controls. Clonal diversity was possibly underestimated, and white British individuals and females predominated among donors.

Second-dose timings of about 4 or about 12 weeks were pooled. The TCR comes from an adult who received the AZD1222 COVID-19 vaccine. The source was peripheral blood, collected 28 days after the second AZD1222 dose.

The CDR3 DNA reads as TGTGCCAGCAGCTTAAGGGCACATTCGCCGGAGAACACTGAAGCTTTCTTT. Translation gives CASSLRAHSPENTEAFF. The J gene is TRBJ1-1, the V gene TRBV7-3; D is uncertain. This CDR3 is 17 amino acids long. Germline V gene sequence: CDR1 SGHTA, CDR2 FQGTGA. Trimming left V 1 base short and J 1 base short, with 16 bases between. The full variable domain, its missing parts supplied by reference TRBV7-3 and TRBJ1-1, is GAGVSQTPSNKVTEKGKYVELRCDPISGHTALYWYRQSLGQGPEFLIYFQGTGAADDSGLPNDRFFAVRPEGSVSTLKIQRTERGDSAVYLCASSLRAHSPENTEAFFGQGTRLTVV.